The TCR beta chain described here comes from a study of blood T cell repertoires in COVID-19 (dated by TCRdb to the early 2020s). For the study in its entirety: Collaborator samples came from the United States, Italy and Spain and covered acute and convalescent phases of COVID-19. The material from the prospective study consisted of cDNA or gDNA derived from T cells, B-cell-depleted T cells, or PBMCs. Deeply sampled blood TCRbeta repertoires from subjects exposed to, actively infected with, or recovered from COVID-19 were included in the dataset. The repertoires were released in a freely available public database meant as a resource for research on the immune response to SARS-CoV-2. The samples were drawn from the first 160 participants of the ongoing ImmuneRACE study and from over 950 subjects provided by 6 global collaborators. The sample metadata nearly always contained a de-identified subject ID, COVID-19 status, age in years and sex. HLA class I and class II types, where available, came from metadata supplied by the sample provider rather than from assay-based typing. Broader findings and caveats from the paper: The amount of clinical and demographic metadata varied by source and participant and was provided uncurated.

Note on this clone: The antigen it recognizes is unknown. Base qualities are missing; no much larger clone stands one base away.

Trimming takes 1 base off V and 5 bases off J; junction bases not matched to a gene: 8. The CDR3, from cysteine to phenylalanine, totals 17 residues. Only the CDR3 part of the read is kept: 51 bases, read in frame from the first base. Reading the germline V gene (reference sequence) gives CDR1 MNHEY and CDR2 SMNVEV. Whole blood was collected in K2EDTA tubes by collaborating institutions according to the institutions' own protocols. For TCRbeta analysis, collaborator samples were shipped as frozen whole blood, as isolated PBMCs, or as DNA extracted from either sample type. TCRbeta CDR3 regions were amplified from genomic DNA by means of the immunoSEQ Assay, a bias-controlled multiplex PCR. In the paper's pipeline: Nucleated cell counts per sample were estimated from amplification of reference gene primers within the assay. Sequence reads were collapsed and filtered to measure the absolute abundance of every unique TCRbeta CDR3 rearrangement. Productive Simpson clonality was computed per sample as the square root of Simpson's diversity index over productive rearrangements. The source is immuneACCESS, and TCRdb retained only in-frame sequences with V and J called. Part of the clones is not carried over; for the studies checked, unresolved V genes explain less than half of this, and the remainder is unexplained. V and J calls and clone size are those listed in that table; D and trimming were worked out from the DNA. The sample yields roughly 130,000 clones; under 85% were counted once. The ten largest clonotypes hold 12% of the sample.

The sequence was collected from a woman aged 55-69 years with acute or convalescent COVID-19. The rearranged chain carries TRBV27 and TRBJ2-5, and 12 bases in between align with TRBD2. Sequencing was carried out using peripheral blood. The CDR3 protein sequence reads: CASSLYWLAGGQETQYF. DNA sequence: TGTGCCAGCAGTTTATATTGGCTAGCGGGGGGGCAGGAGACCCAGTACTTC.